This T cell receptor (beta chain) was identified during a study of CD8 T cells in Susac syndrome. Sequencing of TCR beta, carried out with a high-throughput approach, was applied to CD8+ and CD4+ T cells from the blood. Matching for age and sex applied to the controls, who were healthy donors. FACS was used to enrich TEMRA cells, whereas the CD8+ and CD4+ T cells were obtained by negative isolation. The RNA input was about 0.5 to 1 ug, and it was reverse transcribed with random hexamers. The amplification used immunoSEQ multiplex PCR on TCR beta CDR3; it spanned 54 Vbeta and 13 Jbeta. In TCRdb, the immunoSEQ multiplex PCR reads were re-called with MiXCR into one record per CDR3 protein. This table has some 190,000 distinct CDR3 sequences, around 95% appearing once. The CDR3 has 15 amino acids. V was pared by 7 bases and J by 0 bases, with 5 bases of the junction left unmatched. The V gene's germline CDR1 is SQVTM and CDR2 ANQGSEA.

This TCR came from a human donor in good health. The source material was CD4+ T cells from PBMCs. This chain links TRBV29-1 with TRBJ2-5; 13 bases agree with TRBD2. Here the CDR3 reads CSGFGTSGDQETQYF. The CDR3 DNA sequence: TGCAGCGGGTTTGGGACTAGCGGGGACCAAGAGACCCAGTACTTC.